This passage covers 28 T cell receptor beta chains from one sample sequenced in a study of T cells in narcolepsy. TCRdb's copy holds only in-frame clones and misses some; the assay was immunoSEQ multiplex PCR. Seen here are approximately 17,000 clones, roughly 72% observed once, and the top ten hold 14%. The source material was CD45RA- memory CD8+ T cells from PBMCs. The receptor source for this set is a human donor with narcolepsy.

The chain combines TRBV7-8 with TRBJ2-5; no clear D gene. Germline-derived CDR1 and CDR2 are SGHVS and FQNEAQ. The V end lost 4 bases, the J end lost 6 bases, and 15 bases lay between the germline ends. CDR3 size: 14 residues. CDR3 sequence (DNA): TGTGCCAGCAGCTCCGGACGGGTTCTAAAGACCCAGTACTTC. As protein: CASSSGRVLKTQYF.

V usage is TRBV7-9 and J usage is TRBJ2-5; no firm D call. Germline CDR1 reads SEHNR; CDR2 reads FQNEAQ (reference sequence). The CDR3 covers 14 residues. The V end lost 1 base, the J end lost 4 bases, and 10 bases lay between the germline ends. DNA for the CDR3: TGTGCCAGCAGCTTAGTCACGAGTATAGAGACCCAGTACTTC. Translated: CASSLVTSIETQYF.

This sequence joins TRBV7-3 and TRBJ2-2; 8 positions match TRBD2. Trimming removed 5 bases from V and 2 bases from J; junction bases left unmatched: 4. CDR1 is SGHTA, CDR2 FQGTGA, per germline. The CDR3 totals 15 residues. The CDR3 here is CASSPGLDNTGELFF. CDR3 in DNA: TGTGCCAGCAGCCCGGGACTAGATAACACCGGGGAGCTGTTTTTT. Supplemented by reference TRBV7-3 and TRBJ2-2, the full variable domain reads GAGVSQTPSNKVTEKGKYVELRCDPISGHTALYWYRQSLGQGPEFLIYFQGTGAADDSGLPNDRFFAVRPEGSVSTLKIQRTERGDSAVYLCASSPGLDNTGELFFGEGSRLTVL.

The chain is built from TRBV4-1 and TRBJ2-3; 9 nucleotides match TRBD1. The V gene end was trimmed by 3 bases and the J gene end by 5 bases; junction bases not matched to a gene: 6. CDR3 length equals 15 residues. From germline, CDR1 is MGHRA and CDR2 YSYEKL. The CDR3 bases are TGCGCCAGCAGCCAGGCACAGGGGGCCGGAGATACGCAGTATTTT. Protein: CASSQAQGAGDTQYF.

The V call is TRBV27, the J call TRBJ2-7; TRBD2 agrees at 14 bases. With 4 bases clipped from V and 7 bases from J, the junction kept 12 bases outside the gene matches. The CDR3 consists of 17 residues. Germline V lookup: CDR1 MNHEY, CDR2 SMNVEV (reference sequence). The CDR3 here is CASSSPTSGRARREQYF. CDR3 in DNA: TGTGCCAGCAGTTCTCCGACTAGCGGGAGGGCACGGAGGGAGCAGTACTTC.

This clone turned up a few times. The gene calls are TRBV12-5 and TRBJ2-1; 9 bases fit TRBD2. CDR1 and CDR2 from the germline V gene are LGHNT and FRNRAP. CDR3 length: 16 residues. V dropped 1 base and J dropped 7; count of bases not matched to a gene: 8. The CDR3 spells CASGLGKLAGLNEQFF. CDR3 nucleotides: TGTGCTAGTGGTTTGGGGAAACTAGCGGGTCTGAATGAGCAGTTCTTC.

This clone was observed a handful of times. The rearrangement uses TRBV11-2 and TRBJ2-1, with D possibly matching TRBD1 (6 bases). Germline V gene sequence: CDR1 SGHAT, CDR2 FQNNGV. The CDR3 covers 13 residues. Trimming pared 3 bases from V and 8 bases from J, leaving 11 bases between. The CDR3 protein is CASSLSTGYEQFF. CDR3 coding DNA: TGTGCCAGCAGCTTGTCAACAGGGTATGAGCAGTTCTTC.

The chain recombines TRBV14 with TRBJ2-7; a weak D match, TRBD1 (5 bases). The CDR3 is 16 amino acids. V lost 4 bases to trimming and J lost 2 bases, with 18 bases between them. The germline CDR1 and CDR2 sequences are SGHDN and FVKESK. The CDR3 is CASSRSDQGPAYEQYF. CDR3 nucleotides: TGTGCCAGCAGCCGCTCGGACCAGGGCCCAGCCTACGAGCAGTACTTC.

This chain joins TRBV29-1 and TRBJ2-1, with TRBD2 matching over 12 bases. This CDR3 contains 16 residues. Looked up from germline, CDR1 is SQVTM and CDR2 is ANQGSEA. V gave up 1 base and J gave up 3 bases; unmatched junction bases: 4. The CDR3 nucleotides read TGCAGCGTTGAAGGGGGGACTAGCGGGTTCTACAATGAGCAGTTCTTC. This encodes CSVEGGTSGFYNEQFF.

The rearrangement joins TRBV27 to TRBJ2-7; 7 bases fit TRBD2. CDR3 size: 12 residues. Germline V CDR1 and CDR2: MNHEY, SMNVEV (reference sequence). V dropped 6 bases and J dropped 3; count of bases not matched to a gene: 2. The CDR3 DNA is TGTGCCAGCAGCCCTAGCGGCTACGAGCAGTACTTC. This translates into CASSPSGYEQYF.

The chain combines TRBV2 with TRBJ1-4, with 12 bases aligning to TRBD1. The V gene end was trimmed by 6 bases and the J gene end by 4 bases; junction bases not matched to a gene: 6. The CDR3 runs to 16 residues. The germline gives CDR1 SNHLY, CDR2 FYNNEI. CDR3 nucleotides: TGTGCCAGCAGAACCGGGACAGGGGGCAATAATGAAAAACTGTTTTTT. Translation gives CASRTGTGGNNEKLFF.

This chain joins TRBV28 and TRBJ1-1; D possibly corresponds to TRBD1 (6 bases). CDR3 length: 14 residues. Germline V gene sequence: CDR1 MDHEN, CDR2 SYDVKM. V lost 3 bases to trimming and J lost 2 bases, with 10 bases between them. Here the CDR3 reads CASSFTQGNTEAFF. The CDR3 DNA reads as TGTGCCAGCAGTTTTACACAGGGTAACACTGAAGCTTTCTTT.

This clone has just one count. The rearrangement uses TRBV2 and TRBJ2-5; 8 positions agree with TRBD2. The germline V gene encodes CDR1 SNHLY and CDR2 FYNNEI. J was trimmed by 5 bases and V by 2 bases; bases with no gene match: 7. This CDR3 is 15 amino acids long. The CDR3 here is CASSEPAGGRETQYF. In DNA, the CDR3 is TGTGCCAGCAGTGAACCCGCGGGAGGTCGGGAGACCCAGTACTTC.

Written as DNA, the CDR3 is TGCGCCAGCAGCGGCCTTCAGGGTGAAGACGGCTACACCTTC. This translates into CASSGLQGEDGYTF. This chain uses TRBV5-1 with TRBJ1-2, with a possible D match to TRBD1 (5 bases). Germline V gene data show CDR1 as SGHRS and CDR2 as YFSETQ. V was clipped by 4 bases and J by 8 bases, with 18 bases between them. The CDR3 is 14 amino acids.

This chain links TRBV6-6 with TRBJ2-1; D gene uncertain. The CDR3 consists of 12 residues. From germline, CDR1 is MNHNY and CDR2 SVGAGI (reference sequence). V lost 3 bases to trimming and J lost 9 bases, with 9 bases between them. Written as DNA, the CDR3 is TGTGCCAGCAGTTATAGGAGAACTGAGCAGTTCTTC. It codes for CASSYRRTEQFF.

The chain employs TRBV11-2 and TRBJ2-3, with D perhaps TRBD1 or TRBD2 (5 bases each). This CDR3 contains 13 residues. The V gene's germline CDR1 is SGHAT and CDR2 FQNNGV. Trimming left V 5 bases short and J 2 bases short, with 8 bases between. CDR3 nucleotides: TGTGCCAGCAGCAGTGGGACCACAGATACGCAGTATTTT. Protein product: CASSSGTTDTQYF.

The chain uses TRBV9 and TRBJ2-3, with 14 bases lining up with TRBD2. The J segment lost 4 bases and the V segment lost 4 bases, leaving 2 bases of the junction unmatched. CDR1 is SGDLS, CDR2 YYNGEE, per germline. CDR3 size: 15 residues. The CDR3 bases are TGTGCCAGCAGCCCGGGACTAGCGGGAGCAGATACGCAGTATTTT. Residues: CASSPGLAGADTQYF.

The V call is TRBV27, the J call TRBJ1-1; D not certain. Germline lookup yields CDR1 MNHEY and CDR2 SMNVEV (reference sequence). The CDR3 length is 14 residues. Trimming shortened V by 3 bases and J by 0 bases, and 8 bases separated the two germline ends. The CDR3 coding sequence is TGTGCCAGCAGTTTGGATCCCTTGAACACTGAAGCTTTCTTT. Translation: CASSLDPLNTEAFF.

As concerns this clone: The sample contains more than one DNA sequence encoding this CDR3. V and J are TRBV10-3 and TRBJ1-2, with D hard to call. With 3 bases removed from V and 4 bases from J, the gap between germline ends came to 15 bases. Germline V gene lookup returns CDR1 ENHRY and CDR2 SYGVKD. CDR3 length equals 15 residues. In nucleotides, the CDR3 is TGTGCCATCAGTGATATGATTGACGGAATCTATGGCTACACCTTC. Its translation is CAISDMIDGIYGYTF.

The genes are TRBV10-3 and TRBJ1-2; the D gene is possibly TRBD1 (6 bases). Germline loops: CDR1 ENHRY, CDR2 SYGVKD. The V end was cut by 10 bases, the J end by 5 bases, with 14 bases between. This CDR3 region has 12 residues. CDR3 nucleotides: TGTGCCACCACCCCAGGGGATTATGGCTACACCTTC. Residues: CATTPGDYGYTF.

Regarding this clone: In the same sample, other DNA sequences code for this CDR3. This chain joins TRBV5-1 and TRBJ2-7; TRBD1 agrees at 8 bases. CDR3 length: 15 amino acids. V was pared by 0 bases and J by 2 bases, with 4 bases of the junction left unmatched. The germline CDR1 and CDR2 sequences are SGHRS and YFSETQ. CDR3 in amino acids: CASSLGQGMTYEQYF. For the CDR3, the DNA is TGCGCCAGCAGCTTGGGACAGGGGATGACCTACGAGCAGTACTTC.

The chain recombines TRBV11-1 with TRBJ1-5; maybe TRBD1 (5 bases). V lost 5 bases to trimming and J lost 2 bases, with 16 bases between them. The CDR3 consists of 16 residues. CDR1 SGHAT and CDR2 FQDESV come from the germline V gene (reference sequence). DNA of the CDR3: TGTGCCAGCAGCCCGCAGGGTTCCGTGGGCAATCAGCCCCAGCATTTT. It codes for CASSPQGSVGNQPQHF.

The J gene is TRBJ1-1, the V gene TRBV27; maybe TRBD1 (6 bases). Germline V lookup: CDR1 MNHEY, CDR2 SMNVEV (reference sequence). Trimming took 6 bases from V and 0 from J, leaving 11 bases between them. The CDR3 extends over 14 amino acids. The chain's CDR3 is CASRRGQMNTEAFF. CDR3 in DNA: TGTGCCAGCAGGAGAGGACAGATGAACACTGAAGCTTTCTTT.

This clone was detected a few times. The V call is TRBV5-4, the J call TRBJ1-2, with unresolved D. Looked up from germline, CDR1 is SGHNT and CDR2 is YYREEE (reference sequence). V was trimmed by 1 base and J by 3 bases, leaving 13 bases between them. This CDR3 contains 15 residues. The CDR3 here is CASSLLLGSYYGYTF. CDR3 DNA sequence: TGTGCCAGCAGCTTGCTGTTGGGATCCTACTATGGCTACACCTTC.

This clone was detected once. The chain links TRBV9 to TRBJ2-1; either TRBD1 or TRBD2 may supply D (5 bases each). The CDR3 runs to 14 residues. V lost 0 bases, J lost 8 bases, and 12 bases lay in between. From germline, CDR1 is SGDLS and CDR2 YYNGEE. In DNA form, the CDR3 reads TGTGCCAGCAGCGTAGGAGGTGGGGGTTATGAGCAGTTCTTC. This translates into CASSVGGGGYEQFF.

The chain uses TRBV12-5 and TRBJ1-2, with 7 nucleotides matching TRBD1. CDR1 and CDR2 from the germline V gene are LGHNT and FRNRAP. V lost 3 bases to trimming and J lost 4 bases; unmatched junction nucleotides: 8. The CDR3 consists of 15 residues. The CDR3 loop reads CASGFATGLVYGYTF. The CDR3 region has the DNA TGTGCTAGTGGTTTCGCGACAGGGTTAGTCTATGGCTACACCTTC.

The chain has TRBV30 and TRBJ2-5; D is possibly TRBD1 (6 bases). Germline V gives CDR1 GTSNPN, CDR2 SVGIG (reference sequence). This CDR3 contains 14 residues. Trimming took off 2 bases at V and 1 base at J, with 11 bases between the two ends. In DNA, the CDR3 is TGTGCCTGGAGTCCTGAACAGGGCCAAGAGACCCAGTACTTC. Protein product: CAWSPEQGQETQYF.

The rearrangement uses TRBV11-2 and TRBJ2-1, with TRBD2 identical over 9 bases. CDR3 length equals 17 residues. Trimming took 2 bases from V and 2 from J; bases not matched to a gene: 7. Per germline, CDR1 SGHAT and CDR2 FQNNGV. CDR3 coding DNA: TGTGCCAGCAGCTTAAACTGGGCGGGAGGGCCCTACAATGAGCAGTTCTTC. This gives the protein CASSLNWAGGPYNEQFF.